The 14 T cell receptor beta chains below all came from one sample that was sequenced in a study of T cell repertoires in cytomegalovirus infection. No cognate antigen is known for these TCRs. TCRdb re-called the reads with MiXCR, one entry per CDR3 protein. The profile covers approximately 81,000 distinct CDR3 sequences, with roughly a quarter appearing a single time and approximately 53% taken by the ten largest. Sequenced material: CD8+ T cells from cultured PBMCs, taken from culture after CMV antigen stimulation. These receptor sequences come from a human donor in good health (CMV status not recorded). Some clones in this sample may be carry-over from other donors' samples.

This clonotype was detected only a few times. The rearrangement links TRBV2 to TRBJ2-3; TRBD2 matches 9 bases. CDR3 length: 20 amino acids. Trimming cost V 2 bases and J 0 bases; bases outside gene matches: 15. CDR1 and CDR2 (germline): SNHLY, FYNNEI. For the CDR3, the DNA is TGTGCCAGCAGTGAATCGGCTAGCGGGGACCTTTTACGTAGCACAGATACGCAGTATTTT. This sequence encodes CASSESASGDLLRSTDTQYF.

Here the CDR3 reads CASKGYGYTF. The CDR3 DNA reads TGTGCCAGCAAGGGCTATGGCTACACCTTC. The chain couples TRBV6-2 or TRBV6-3 to TRBJ1-2; D is unclear. Between the trimmed V and J ends, which lost 7 bases and 4 bases, there was a span of 4 bases. The CDR3 spans 10 residues. Per germline, CDR1 MNHEY and CDR2 SVGEGT.

J is TRBJ2-1 and V is TRBV12-3 or TRBV12-4; possibly TRBD1 or TRBD2 for D (5 bases each). Trimming stripped 6 bases from V and 4 bases from J, with 13 bases between. This CDR3 spans 14 amino acids. CDR3 coding DNA: TGTGCCAGCAGCCCCGTTGAGGGGTACAATGAGCAGTTCTTC. It is translated as CASSPVEGYNEQFF.

This chain uses TRBV10-3 with TRBJ2-7, with TRBD1 matching 11 bases. V lost 2 bases, J lost 6 bases, and 6 bases stayed unmatched. The CDR3 length is 15 residues. In germline, CDR1 is ENHRY, CDR2 SYGVKD. CDR3 nucleotide sequence: TGTGCCATCAGTGAGGGTCTGGACAGGGGGCGCGAGCAGTACTTC. The encoded protein is CAISEGLDRGREQYF.

J is TRBJ2-3 and V is TRBV30; TRBD1 matches 12 bases. Germline V gives CDR1 GTSNPN, CDR2 SVGIG (reference sequence). V lost 6 bases and J lost 4; bases outside the gene matches: 5. This CDR3 comprises 14 residues. CDR3 region: CACGTGGPPDTQYF. DNA of the CDR3: TGTGCCTGCGGGACAGGGGGCCCCCCAGATACGCAGTATTTT.

This clonotype has only a few counts. As DNA, the CDR3 is TGCGCCAGCAGCTTGACTAGCCCTCGCACAGATACGCAGTATTTT. This sequence encodes CASSLTSPRTDTQYF. The genes are TRBV5-1 and TRBJ2-3; D is possibly TRBD2 (6 bases). Germline V gene data show CDR1 as SGHRS and CDR2 as YFSETQ. This CDR3 comprises 15 residues. The germline V and J ends were trimmed by 1 base and 1 base, with 10 bases remaining between them.

The chain joins TRBV7-4 to TRBJ2-7; D might be TRBD2 (5 bases). The V gene lost 11 bases and the J gene lost 0 bases, with 17 bases spanning the gap. Germline CDR1 SGHVT, CDR2 SQSDAQ. CDR3 length: 14 residues. The CDR3 bases are TGTGCCCTAAGTTCCGGGGTATACTCCTACGAGCAGTACTTC. This gives the protein CALSSGVYSYEQYF.

At least ten counts were recorded for this clonotype. The V call is TRBV14, the J call TRBJ2-1; maybe TRBD2 (6 bases). The CDR3 covers 15 residues. Trimming removed 0 bases from V and 5 bases from J, with 11 bases in between. Germline assignment: CDR1 SGHDN and CDR2 FVKESK. The CDR3 nucleotides read TGTGCCAGCAGCCAAGAACGGCGGGGTCACAATGAGCAGTTCTTC. Residues: CASSQERRGHNEQFF. Drawing the rest from reference TRBV14 and TRBJ2-1, the complete variable domain is EAGVTQFPSHSVIEKGQTVTLRCDPISGHDNLYWYRRVMGKEIKFLLHFVKESKQDESGMPNNRFLAERTGGTYSTLKVQPAELEDSGVYFCASSQERRGHNEQFFGPGTRLTVL.

This clonotype was picked up many times. The chain couples TRBV27 to TRBJ1-5, with D possibly TRBD1 on 6 matching bases. The CDR3 spans 16 residues. Germline values: CDR1 MNHEY, CDR2 SMNVEV (reference sequence). The V and J ends lost 6 bases and 9 bases respectively, with 24 bases between them. For the CDR3, the DNA is TGTGCCAGCAGCCCCCACCCGGCAGGGGAGGGTGGGCCCCAGCATTTT. Amino acids: CASSPHPAGEGGPQHF.

Notes on this clonotype: This sequence may be a read error, since a much larger clone differs from it by one base. The conserved phenylalanine or tryptophan normally closing the CDR3 is absent here, so this likely arose from a read error. The chain has TRBV12-3 or TRBV12-4 and TRBJ1-2; D is unresolved. V was pared by 2 bases and J by 0 bases, with 4 bases between. The CDR3 runs to 13 residues. The CDR3 spells CASSLSPNYGYTV. DNA of the CDR3: TGTGCCAGCAGTTTATCCCCTAACTATGGCTACACCGTC.

The V and J genes are TRBV11-2 and TRBJ2-5; unclear D gene. Germline CDR1 reads SGHAT; CDR2 reads FQNNGV. There are 14 residues in the CDR3. The V and J ends lost 6 bases and 5 bases respectively, with 16 bases between them. The CDR3 DNA follows: TGTGCCAGCAGGAAGTTTGAGATTCGGGAGACCCAGTACTTC. Amino acids: CASRKFEIRETQYF.

In its sample, this clonotype was seen many times. This chain connects TRBV7-2 to TRBJ1-5; 12 nucleotides line up with TRBD1. The trim removed 1 base at V and 3 bases at J, leaving 4 bases unmatched. The CDR3 sequence is 17 residues long. CDR1 is SGHTA, CDR2 FQGNSA, per germline. The CDR3 coding sequence is TGTGCCAGCAGCTTAGTAGGGACAGGGGGCGTCAATCAGCCCCAGCATTTT. Translated, it gives CASSLVGTGGVNQPQHF.

The chain recombines TRBV4-1 with TRBJ2-4; D is unresolved. Per the germline V gene, CDR1 is MGHRA and CDR2 is YSYEKL. The CDR3 extends over 16 amino acids. V dropped 0 bases and J dropped 1 base, with 10 bases sitting between them. The CDR3: CASSQETGLAKNIQYF. The DNA for the CDR3 is TGCGCCAGCAGCCAAGAAACGGGTCTTGCCAAAAACATTCAGTACTTC.

This clonotype was detected only a few times. This rearrangement joins TRBV12-3 or TRBV12-4 to TRBJ2-7; the D call may be TRBD1 or TRBD2 (5 bases each). Trimming pared 7 bases from V and 0 bases from J, leaving 16 bases between. This CDR3 has 15 residues. CDR3 loop: CASKWGGSSSYEQYF. The CDR3 nucleotides are TGTGCCAGCAAATGGGGCGGGTCAAGCTCCTACGAGCAGTACTTC.